This T cell receptor (beta chain) was captured in a study of technical replicates of blood from several donors. Germline-derived CDR1 and CDR2 are MNHEY and SMNVEV (reference sequence). V lost 4 bases, J lost 5 bases, and 7 bases stayed unmatched. The CDR3 spans 14 residues. Sequencing used immunoSEQ multiplex PCR; TCRdb keeps in-frame clones, though not all of them. Of about 84,000 clones in the sample, approximately 97% were seen once. Sequencing used T cells isolated from PBMCs. The V call is TRBV27, the J call TRBJ2-7; 8 bases align to TRBD1. This sequence was found in a human donor in good health. The CDR3 nucleotides are TGTGCCAGCAGTTCGGACAGGGTGAAGGACGAGCAGTACTTC. Translation: CASSSDRVKDEQYF.